This T cell receptor beta chain appears in the sequencing data of a study of regulatory T cells in long-lasting Graves disease. Time point specified: newly diagnosed GD, antithyroid drugs for less than 3 months. The TCR library was made from RNA extracted from PBMCs. Through Arm-PCR of CDR3 regions and iRepertoire HTBI primers, TCR beta libraries were built. TCRdb called the multiplex PCR reads again in MiXCR, with one record for every CDR3 protein. There are 680,000 or so distinct CDR3 sequences in the sample; under 20% occur only once, and about 20% lies in the top ten. The sample was also linked to a second study, of T cells in Graves' hyperthyroidism and ophthalmopathy. From that second work: Absence of ophthalmopathy progression within 18 months defined stable Graves' hyperthyroidism.

The specimen was peripheral blood mononuclear cells (PBMCs), collected at new diagnosis, from a patient treated with antithyroid drugs. The origin of this receptor is a woman aged 25 to 45 with Graves disease.

The CDR3 spells CASSLYALAGGPQETQYF. The DNA for the CDR3 is TGTGCCAGCAGCTTATACGCCTTGGCGGGGGGCCCACAAGAGACCCAGTACTTC. The V call is TRBV7-8, the J call TRBJ2-5; 8 nucleotides line up with TRBD2. Unmatched junction bases numbered 13, after V lost 2 bases and J lost 2 bases. The CDR3 runs 18 residues. CDR1 and CDR2 from the germline V gene are SGHVS and FQNEAQ.